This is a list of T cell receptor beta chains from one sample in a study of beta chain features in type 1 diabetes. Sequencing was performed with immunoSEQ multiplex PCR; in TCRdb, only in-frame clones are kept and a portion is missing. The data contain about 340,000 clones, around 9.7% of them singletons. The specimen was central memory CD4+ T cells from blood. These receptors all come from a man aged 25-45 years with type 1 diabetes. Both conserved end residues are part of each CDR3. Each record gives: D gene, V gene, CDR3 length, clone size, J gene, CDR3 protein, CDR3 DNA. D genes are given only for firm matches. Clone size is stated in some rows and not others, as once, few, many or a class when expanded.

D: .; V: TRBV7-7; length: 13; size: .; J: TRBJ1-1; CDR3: CASSTGLDTEAFF; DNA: TGTGCCAGCAGTACAGGGTTGGACACTGAAGCTTTCTTT
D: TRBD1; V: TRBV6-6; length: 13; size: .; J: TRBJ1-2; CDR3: CASSHDRDGGYTF; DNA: TGTGCCAGCAGTCACGACAGGGACGGTGGCTACACCTTC
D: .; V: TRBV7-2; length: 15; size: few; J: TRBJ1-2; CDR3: CASSPDQRASGGYTF; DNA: TGTGCCAGCAGCCCCGATCAGCGGGCCAGCGGGGGCTACACCTTC
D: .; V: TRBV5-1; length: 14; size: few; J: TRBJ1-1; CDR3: CASSFNPGNTEAFF; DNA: TGCGCCAGCAGCTTCAACCCAGGGAACACTGAAGCTTTCTTT
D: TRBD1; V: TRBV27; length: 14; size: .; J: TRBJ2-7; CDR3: CASRPGQVTYEQYF; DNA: TGTGCCAGCAGACCGGGACAGGTAACCTACGAGCAGTACTTC
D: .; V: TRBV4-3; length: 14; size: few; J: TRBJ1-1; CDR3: CASSQELGDTEAFF; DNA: TGCGCCAGCAGCCAAGAGTTAGGGGACACTGAAGCTTTCTTT
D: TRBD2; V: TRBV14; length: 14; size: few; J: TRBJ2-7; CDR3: CASSLPGGGDEQYF; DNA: TGTGCCAGCAGCCTCCCCGGCGGGGGGGACGAGCAGTACTTC
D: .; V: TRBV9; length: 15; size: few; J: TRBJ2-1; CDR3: CASSVEVPGYNEQFF; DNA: TGTGCCAGCAGCGTAGAAGTCCCCGGATACAATGAGCAGTTCTTC
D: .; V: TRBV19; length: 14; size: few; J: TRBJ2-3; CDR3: CASSIASSTDTQYF; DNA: TGTGCCAGTAGTATAGCGTCCAGCACAGATACGCAGTATTTT
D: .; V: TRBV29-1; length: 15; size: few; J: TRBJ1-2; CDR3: CSVEDDSSTNYGYTF; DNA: TGCAGCGTTGAAGATGACAGCTCTACTAACTATGGCTACACCTTC
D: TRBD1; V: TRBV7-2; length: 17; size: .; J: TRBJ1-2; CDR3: CASSRGQGAPPLARYTF; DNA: TGTGCCAGCAGCCGGGGACAGGGTGCACCGCCATTGGCGCGCTACACCTTC
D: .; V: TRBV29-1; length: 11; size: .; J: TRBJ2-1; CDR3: CSVELDVEQFF; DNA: TGCAGCGTTGAGTTGGACGTAGAGCAGTTCTTC
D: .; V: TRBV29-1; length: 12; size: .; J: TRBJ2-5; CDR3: CSVGAQGETQYF; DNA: TGCAGCGTTGGGGCACAGGGCGAGACCCAGTACTTC
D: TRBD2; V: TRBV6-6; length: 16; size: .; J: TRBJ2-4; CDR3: CASRPIAGLAKNIQYF; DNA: TGTGCCAGCAGACCGATAGCGGGACTAGCCAAAAACATTCAGTACTTC
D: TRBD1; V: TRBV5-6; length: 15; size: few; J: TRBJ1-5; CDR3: CASSSTGGRDQPQHF; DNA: TGTGCCAGCAGCTCGACAGGGGGCAGAGATCAGCCCCAGCATTTT
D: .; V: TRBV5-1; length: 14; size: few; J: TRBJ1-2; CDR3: CASSLPQGNYGYTF; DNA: TGCGCCAGCAGCTTACCTCAGGGTAACTATGGCTACACCTTC
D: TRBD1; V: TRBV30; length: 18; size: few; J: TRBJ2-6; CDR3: CAWSKNRGTSSGANVLTF; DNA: TGTGCCTGGAGCAAAAACAGGGGAACGAGCTCTGGGGCCAACGTCCTGACTTTC
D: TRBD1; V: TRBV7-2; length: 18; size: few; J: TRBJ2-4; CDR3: CASSQRQGALLAKNIQYF; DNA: TGTGCCAGCAGCCAAAGGCAGGGGGCGCTACTAGCCAAAAACATTCAGTACTTC
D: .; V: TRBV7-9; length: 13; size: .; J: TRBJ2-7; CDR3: CASSYRRDFEQYF; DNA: TGTGCCAGCAGCTACCGCCGGGACTTCGAGCAGTACTTC
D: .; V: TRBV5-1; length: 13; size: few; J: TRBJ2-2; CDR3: CASSFGSTGELFF; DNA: TGCGCCAGCTCTTTCGGGTCCACCGGGGAGCTGTTTTTT
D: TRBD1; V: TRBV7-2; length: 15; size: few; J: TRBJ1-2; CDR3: CASSSLDRAGDGYTF; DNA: TGTGCCAGCAGCTCCCTAGACAGGGCTGGCGATGGCTACACCTTC
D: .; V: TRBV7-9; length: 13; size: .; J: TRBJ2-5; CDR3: CASNPGVSETQYF; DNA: TGTGCCAGCAACCCGGGGGTGTCAGAGACCCAGTACTTC
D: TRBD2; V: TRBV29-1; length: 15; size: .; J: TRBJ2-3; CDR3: CSVEGGLGSTDTQYF; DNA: TGCAGCGTTGAGGGGGGACTAGGTAGCACAGATACGCAGTATTTT
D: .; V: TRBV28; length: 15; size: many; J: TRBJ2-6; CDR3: CASSVRGSGANVLTF; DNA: TGTGCCAGCAGTGTCCGGGGGTCCGGGGCCAACGTCCTGACTTTC
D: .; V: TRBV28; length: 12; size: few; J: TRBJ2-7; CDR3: CASSLGGYEQYF; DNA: TGTGCCAGCAGTTTGGGGGGCTACGAGCAGTACTTC
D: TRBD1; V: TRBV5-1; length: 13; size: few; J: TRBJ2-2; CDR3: CATTGQYTGELFF; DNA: TGCGCCACCACGGGACAGTACACCGGGGAGCTGTTTTTT
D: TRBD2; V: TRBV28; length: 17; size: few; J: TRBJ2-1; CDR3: CASSLSILAGVHNEQFF; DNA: TGTGCCAGCAGTTTATCGATCCTAGCGGGGGTTCACAATGAGCAGTTCTTC
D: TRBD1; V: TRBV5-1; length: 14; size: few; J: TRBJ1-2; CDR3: CASSPGTEDYGYTF; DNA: TGCGCCAGCAGCCCAGGGACAGAAGACTATGGCTACACCTTC
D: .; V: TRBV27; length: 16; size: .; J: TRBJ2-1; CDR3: CASSPSGASSYNEQFF; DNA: TGTGCCAGCAGTCCGTCAGGGGCGAGCTCCTACAATGAGCAGTTCTTC
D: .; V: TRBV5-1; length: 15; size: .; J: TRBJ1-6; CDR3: CASSPQGPQDSPLHF; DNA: TGCGCCAGCAGCCCGCAGGGACCTCAGGATTCACCCCTCCACTTT
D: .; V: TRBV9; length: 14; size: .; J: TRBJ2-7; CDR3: CASSVGQLLTEQYF; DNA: TGTGCCAGCAGCGTAGGACAGCTCCTAACCGAGCAGTACTTC
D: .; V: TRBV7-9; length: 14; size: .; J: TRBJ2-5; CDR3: CASSLGHNQETQYF; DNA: TGTGCCAGCAGCTTAGGTCACAACCAAGAGACCCAGTACTTC
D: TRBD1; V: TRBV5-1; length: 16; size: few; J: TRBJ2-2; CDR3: CASSSTGTGGTGELFF; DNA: TGCGCCAGCAGCAGCACCGGGACAGGGGGTACCGGGGAGCTGTTTTTT
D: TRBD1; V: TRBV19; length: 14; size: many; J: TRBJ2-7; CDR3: CASSSDRGSYEQYF; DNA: TGTGCCAGTAGTTCCGACAGGGGGTCCTACGAGCAGTACTTC
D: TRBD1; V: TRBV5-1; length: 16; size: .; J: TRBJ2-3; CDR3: CASSPGDRGPTDTQYF; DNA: TGCGCCAGCAGCCCAGGGGACAGGGGCCCCACAGATACGCAGTATTTT
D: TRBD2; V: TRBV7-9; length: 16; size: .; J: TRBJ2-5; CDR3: CASSLGLAGAVETQYF; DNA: TGTGCCAGCAGCTTAGGACTAGCGGGGGCCGTAGAGACCCAGTACTTC
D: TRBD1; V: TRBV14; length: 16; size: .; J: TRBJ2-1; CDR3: CASSQESDRGYNEQFF; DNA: TGTGCCAGCAGCCAAGAATCCGACAGGGGTTACAATGAGCAGTTCTTC
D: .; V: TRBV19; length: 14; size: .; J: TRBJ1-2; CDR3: CASSRDGGLYGYTF; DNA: TGTGCCAGTAGCCGGGACGGCGGGCTCTATGGCTACACCTTC